The source of this TCR beta chain is a study of identical twins. TCRdb re-called the 5' RACE reads with MiXCR, one entry per CDR3 protein. The sample contains about 720,000 distinct CDR3 sequences, roughly 8% of which appear only once. The CDR3 extends over 16 amino acids. CDR1 is SGHRS, CDR2 YFSETQ, per germline. With 2 bases clipped from V and 1 base from J, the junction kept 6 bases outside the gene matches. General study points: Memory repertoires showed no such pattern, whereas abundant cord blood beta clonotypes carried fewer insertions.

This clonotype showed up just a few times. The antigen is unknown. This same sample was also taken into another study, of yellow fever vaccine responses in identical twins. That work contributes: Reportedly, the response of twins' T cells to the vaccine seemed partly convergent, partly personalized.

Sequenced sample: PBMCs. The gene calls are TRBV5-1 and TRBJ2-1, with 7 bases aligning to TRBD2. The TCR comes from a woman younger than 30 in good health. CDR3 nucleotide sequence: TGCGCCAGCAGCTTAAGCGGGATAGGATCCTACAATGAGCAGTTCTTC. Amino acids: CASSLSGIGSYNEQFF.